This T cell receptor beta chain is from a study of blood T cell repertoires in COVID-19. V gave up 2 bases and J gave up 2 bases; unmatched junction bases: 2. From germline, CDR1 is SGHKS and CDR2 YYEKEE (reference sequence). The CDR3 is made up of 14 amino acids. Here immunoSEQ multiplex PCR was the method, and the copy in TCRdb shows in-frame clones only, minus some. The sample includes roughly 150,000 clones, about four fifths seen only once; the top ten take 10% to 13%. The clonotype comes from a woman of 80 years or more with active or convalescent COVID-19. The source material was peripheral blood. The chain has TRBV5-5 and TRBJ2-3, with TRBD2 matching over 7 bases. CDR3 in amino acids: CASSFLADTDTQYF. CDR3 nucleotide sequence: TGTGCCAGCAGCTTTCTAGCGGACACAGATACGCAGTATTTT.